These 7 T cell receptor beta chains were sequenced from one sample in a study of beta chain features in type 1 diabetes. Study-wide results and limits: A moderate, significant TCRB CDR3 shortening appeared in type 1 diabetes across four CD4+ subsets.

These TCRs' antigens remain unknown. The isolated RNA, all of it, was reverse transcribed, so expressed TCRB transcripts were what got sequenced. The protocol was immunoSEQ multiplex PCR, while the TCRdb copy is restricted to in-frame clones and leaves out a portion. Of 600,000 to 700,000 clones listed, around 12% are singletons. The sequenced sample consisted of naive CD4+ T cells from blood. These receptor sequences come from a man aged 25 to 45 with type 1 diabetes.

Only a few counts were recorded for this clone. The gene calls are TRBV29-1 and TRBJ2-2; weak D call: TRBD2 (7 bases). The CDR3 totals 14 residues. CDR1 is SQVTM, CDR2 ANQGSEA, per germline. The V end lost 4 bases, the J end lost 5 bases, and 14 bases lay between the germline ends. For the CDR3, the DNA is TGCAGCGTTGGCGGGGGCGAAACAACCGGGGAGCTGTTTTTT. As protein: CSVGGGETTGELFF.

In this sample, this clone turned up a few times. Other DNA sequences in the same sample also yield this CDR3. The rearrangement joins TRBV5-1 to TRBJ2-5, with 7 bases fitting TRBD1. The junction had 2 bases not matched to a gene; V was cut back by 2 bases and J by 1 base. Per germline, CDR1 SGHRS and CDR2 YFSETQ. This CDR3 spans 14 amino acids. CDR3 sequence: CASSLGTAQETQYF. CDR3 coding DNA: TGCGCCAGCAGCTTAGGGACAGCCCAAGAGACCCAGTACTTC.

The V call is TRBV7-2, the J call TRBJ2-1; D is ambiguous. Germline assignment: CDR1 SGHTA and CDR2 FQGNSA. V dropped 3 bases and J dropped 6 bases, with 9 bases sitting between them. The CDR3 is 13 amino acids. The CDR3 loop reads CASSFTRSNEQFF. CDR3 sequence (DNA): TGTGCCAGCAGCTTTACTCGGTCCAATGAGCAGTTCTTC.

This clone was seen once. The rearrangement joins TRBV7-3 to TRBJ2-4, with D unresolved. From germline, CDR1 is SGHTA and CDR2 FQGTGA. This CDR3 has 11 amino acids. With 6 bases removed from V and 9 bases from J, the gap between germline ends came to 9 bases. The CDR3 nucleotides are TGTGCCAGCAGTGAAGACGTCATTCAGTACTTC. Translation gives CASSEDVIQYF.

This chain uses TRBV7-7 with TRBJ2-5, with a tentative D call TRBD2 (6 bases). V was trimmed by 5 bases and J by 7 bases, leaving 11 bases between them. Looked up from germline, CDR1 is SSHAT and CDR2 is FNYEAQ (reference sequence). The CDR3 contains 12 residues. CDR3 loop: CASSPGRGTQYF. The CDR3, as DNA: TGTGCCAGCAGCCCTGGGCGGGGGACCCAGTACTTC.

V gene TRBV15 combines with J gene TRBJ2-5, with D tentatively TRBD1 (5 bases). Germline loops: CDR1 LNHNV, CDR2 YYDKDF (reference sequence). Trimming took 0 bases from V and 4 from J, leaving 9 bases between them. This CDR3 region has 14 residues. CDR3 nucleotides: TGTGCCACCAGCAGAGATGGTCAGGGAGAGACCCAGTACTTC. The encoded protein is CATSRDGQGETQYF.

This clone has only a few counts. The chain recombines TRBV28 with TRBJ2-3; possible D gene TRBD1, 5 bases. The CDR3 loop spans 17 amino acids. V was shortened by 5 bases and J by 0 bases, with 18 bases between the two germline ends. Germline-derived CDR1 and CDR2 are MDHEN and SYDVKM. The CDR3 bases are TGTGCCAGCAGTCCTATAAACCCACAGGACAGCACAGATACGCAGTATTTT. Its protein is CASSPINPQDSTDTQYF. The full variable domain, its missing parts supplied by reference TRBV28 and TRBJ2-3, is DVKVTQSSRYLVKRTGEKVFLECVQDMDHENMFWYRQDPGLGLRLIYFSYDVKMKEKGDIPEGYSVSREKKERFSLILESASTNQTSMYLCASSPINPQDSTDTQYFGPGTRLTVL.